This entry describes one T cell receptor beta chain. The data derive from a study of T cell changes during pregnancy in multiple sclerosis. The germline CDR1 and CDR2 sequences are MNHEY and SMNVEV (reference sequence). V was cut by 2 bases and J by 0 bases, with 15 bases left in between. CDR3 length equals 17 residues. Data came from immunoSEQ multiplex PCR; TCRdb stores just in-frame clones and leaves some out. The sample contains approximately 88,000 clones, 90% to 95% of which appear only once. This clonotype was obtained from a female donor with multiple sclerosis, enrolled in a pregnancy study. The V and J genes are TRBV27 and TRBJ2-3; D gene uncertain. Specimen: peripheral blood, collected in the second trimester of pregnancy. The chain's CDR3 is CASSLAGVVTSTDTQYF. In nucleotides, the CDR3 is TGTGCCAGCAGTTTAGCAGGTGTTGTTACTAGCACAGATACGCAGTATTTT.